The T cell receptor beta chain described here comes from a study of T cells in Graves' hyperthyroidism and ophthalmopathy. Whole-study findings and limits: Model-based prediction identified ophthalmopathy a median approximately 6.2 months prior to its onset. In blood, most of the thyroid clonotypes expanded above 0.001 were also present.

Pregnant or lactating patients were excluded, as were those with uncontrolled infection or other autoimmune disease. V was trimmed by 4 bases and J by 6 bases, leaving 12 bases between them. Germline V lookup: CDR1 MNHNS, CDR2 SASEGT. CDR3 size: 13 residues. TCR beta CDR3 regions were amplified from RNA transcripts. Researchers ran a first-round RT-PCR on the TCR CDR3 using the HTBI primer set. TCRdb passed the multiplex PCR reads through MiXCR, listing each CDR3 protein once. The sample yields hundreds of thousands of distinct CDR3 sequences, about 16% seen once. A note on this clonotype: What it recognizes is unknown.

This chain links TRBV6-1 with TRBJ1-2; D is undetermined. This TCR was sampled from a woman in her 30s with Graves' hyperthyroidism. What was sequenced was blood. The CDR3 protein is CASSVRGLDGYTF. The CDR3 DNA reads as TGTGCCAGCAGTGTGCGAGGGCTTGATGGCTACACCTTC.